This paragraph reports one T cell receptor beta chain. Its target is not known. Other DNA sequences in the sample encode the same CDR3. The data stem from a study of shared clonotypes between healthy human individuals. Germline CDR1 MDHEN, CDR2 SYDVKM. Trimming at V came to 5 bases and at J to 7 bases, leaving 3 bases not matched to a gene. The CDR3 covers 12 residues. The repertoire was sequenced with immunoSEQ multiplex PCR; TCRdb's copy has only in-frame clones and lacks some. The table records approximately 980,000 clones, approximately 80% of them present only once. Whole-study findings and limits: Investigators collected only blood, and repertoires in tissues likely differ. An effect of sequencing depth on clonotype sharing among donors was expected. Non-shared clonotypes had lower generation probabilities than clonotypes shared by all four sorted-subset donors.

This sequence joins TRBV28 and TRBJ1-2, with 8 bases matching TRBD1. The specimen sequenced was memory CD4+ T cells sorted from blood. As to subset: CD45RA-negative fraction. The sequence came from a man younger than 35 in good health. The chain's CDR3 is CASSTDRGGYTF. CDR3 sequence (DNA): TGTGCCAGCAGTACAGACAGGGGTGGCTACACCTTC.